This is a list of T cell receptor beta chains from one sample in a study of ipilimumab plus nivolumab after autologous stem cell transplantation. Sequencing was performed with immunoSEQ multiplex PCR; in TCRdb, only in-frame clones are kept and a portion is missing. The repertoire has about 83,000 clones, 83% of them found once; the top ten carry roughly 2%. The sequencing used PBMCs, collected in a trial of ipilimumab plus nivolumab as post-transplant consolidation. The source of these receptors is a male donor with diffuse large B-cell lymphoma. CDR3s include the opening cysteine and the closing phenylalanine or tryptophan. Some rows have no size entry. The others give once, few or many, or a class for an expanded clone.

j_call v_call clone_size cdr3_aa
TRBJ1-5 TRBV7-9 NA CASSQRTGDNQPQHF
TRBJ1-3 TRBV18 NA CASSPNGQGSGNTIYF
TRBJ2-7 TRBV14 NA CASSQWYEQYF
TRBJ1-6 TRBV5-8 NA CASSQDRGNSPLHF
TRBJ2-3 TRBV5-4 NA CASTSTSSTDTQYF
TRBJ2-7 TRBV4-1 NA CASSQVLPKTAYEQYF
TRBJ2-7 TRBV18 NA CASSPPSSGDYEQYF
TRBJ2-5 TRBV5-1 NA CASSPAAKETQYF
TRBJ2-3 TRBV6-1 NA CASSEAGLGARGTQYF
TRBJ1-5 TRBV19 few CASTRTGWVNQPQHF
TRBJ1-1 TRBV25-1 NA CASSETLMNTEAFF
TRBJ1-1 TRBV21-1 once CASSLGAANPVEHTEAFF
TRBJ2-3 TRBV9 NA CASSVEPASTDTQYF
TRBJ1-2 TRBV6-6 NA CASSYSPGLRGYTF